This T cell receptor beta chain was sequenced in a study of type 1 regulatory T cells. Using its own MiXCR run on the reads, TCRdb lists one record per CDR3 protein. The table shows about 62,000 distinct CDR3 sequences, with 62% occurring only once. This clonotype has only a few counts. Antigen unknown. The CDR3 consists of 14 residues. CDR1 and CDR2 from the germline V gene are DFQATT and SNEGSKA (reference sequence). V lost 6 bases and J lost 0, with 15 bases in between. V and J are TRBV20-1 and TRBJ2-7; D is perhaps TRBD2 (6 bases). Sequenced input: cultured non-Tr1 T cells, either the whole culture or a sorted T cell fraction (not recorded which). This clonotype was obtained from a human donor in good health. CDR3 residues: CSASGGASSYEQYF. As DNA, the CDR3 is TGCAGTGCAAGCGGCGGGGCCAGCTCCTACGAGCAGTACTTC.